These 31 T cell receptor beta chains were sequenced from one sample in a study of T cell responses to AZD1222 COVID-19 vaccine. Repertoires were generated with immunoSEQ multiplex PCR, while TCRdb's copy carries only in-frame clones and drops some. The sample records around 91,000 clones, about 88% being singletons. The specimen was peripheral blood, collected on day 0 of AZD1222 vaccination. The receptor source for this set is an adult in good health.

The chain links TRBV29-1 to TRBJ1-2; D is ambiguous. The CDR3 runs to 12 residues. Germline values: CDR1 SQVTM, CDR2 ANQGSEA. The V end lost 0 bases, the J end lost 0 bases, and 2 bases lay between the germline ends. CDR3 bases: TGCAGCGTTGAAGAAGCTAACTATGGCTACACCTTC. Its translation is CSVEEANYGYTF.

The rearrangement links TRBV28 to TRBJ1-1, with TRBD1 matching over 7 bases. Losses at the gene ends were 5 bases for V and 1 base for J; bases not matched to a gene: 10. The CDR3 sequence is 16 residues long. Germline CDR1 and CDR2: MDHEN and SYDVKM. This CDR3 reads CASSINRGTRNTEAFF. CDR3 nucleotide sequence: TGTGCCAGCAGTATCAACAGGGGAACGAGGAACACTGAAGCTTTCTTT.

This chain connects TRBV7-3 to TRBJ1-6, with a tentative D call TRBD1 (6 bases). This CDR3 region has 14 residues. The V end was cut by 5 bases, the J end by 6 bases, with 11 bases between. Germline-derived CDR1 and CDR2 are SGHTA and FQGTGA. The CDR3 spells CASSRGGVNSPLHF. The CDR3 region has the DNA TGTGCCAGCAGCCGAGGGGGGGTTAATTCACCCCTCCACTTT.

The V and J genes are TRBV24-1 and TRBJ2-2, with unresolved D. Looked up from germline, CDR1 is KGHDR and CDR2 is SFDVKD. The V gene lost 5 bases and the J gene lost 1 base, with 7 bases spanning the gap. The CDR3 is made up of 14 amino acids. CDR3 bases: TGTGCCACCAGTGGGAAACGGAACACCGGGGAGCTGTTTTTT. Translated: CATSGKRNTGELFF.

The chain carries TRBV6-5 and TRBJ1-3; 11 positions agree with TRBD1. The CDR3 is 15 amino acids. After removal of 6 bases from V and 3 bases from J, the junction contained 4 bases not matched to a gene. CDR1 and CDR2 from the germline V gene are MNHEY and SVGAGI. This CDR3 is CASRPDRGLGNTIYF. CDR3 nucleotides: TGTGCCAGCAGACCGGACAGGGGGCTTGGAAACACCATATATTTT.

This clone has only one observation. The rearrangement links TRBV28 to TRBJ1-6; TRBD1 matches 10 bases. CDR3 length: 15 residues. Germline lookup yields CDR1 MDHEN and CDR2 SYDVKM. V lost 8 bases, J lost 8 bases, and 9 bases stayed unmatched. The CDR3 loop is CASQKMGQGYSPLHF. The CDR3 coding sequence is TGTGCCAGCCAGAAGATGGGACAGGGGTATTCACCCCTCCACTTT.

The gene calls are TRBV2 and TRBJ1-4; tentatively, D is TRBD1 (6 bases). Germline assignment: CDR1 SNHLY and CDR2 FYNNEI. This CDR3 contains 17 residues. V lost 0 bases and J lost 7, with 18 bases in between. The CDR3 DNA sequence: TGTGCCAGCAGTGAAGCGCTTTCCGGGGGGCGGAGTGAAAAACTGTTTTTT. This encodes CASSEALSGGRSEKLFF.

V usage is TRBV12-3 or TRBV12-4 and J usage is TRBJ1-2; D uncertain. V gave up 3 bases and J gave up 6 bases, with 11 bases separating them. The CDR3 runs to 13 residues. The CDR3 protein is CASSLSQADGYTF. The CDR3 DNA reads as TGTGCCAGCAGTTTGTCGCAGGCAGATGGCTACACCTTC.

The gene calls are TRBV24-1 and TRBJ2-7, with D perhaps TRBD1 (6 bases). Per germline, CDR1 KGHDR and CDR2 SFDVKD. This CDR3 spans 14 amino acids. V lost 9 bases to trimming and J lost 2 bases, with 16 bases between them. CDR3 nucleotide sequence: TGTGCCACCGGCGAACAGGGTAGACCCTACGAGCAGTACTTC. It is translated as CATGEQGRPYEQYF.

The table lists this clone with a count of one. The chain combines TRBV28 with TRBJ2-5; TRBD2 matches 9 bases. The CDR3 contains 15 residues. V was clipped by 6 bases and J by 3 bases; unmatched bases: 8. CDR1 and CDR2 (germline): MDHEN, SYDVKM. CDR3 loop: CASSFGLAGKETQYF. CDR3 in DNA: TGTGCCAGCAGCTTCGGGCTAGCGGGGAAAGAGACCCAGTACTTC.

The rearrangement joins TRBV2 to TRBJ1-3; D unclear. Germline values: CDR1 SNHLY, CDR2 FYNNEI. The CDR3 loop spans 14 amino acids. Between the trimmed V and J ends, which lost 3 bases and 0 bases, there was a span of 6 bases. CDR3 protein: CASSEGISGNTIYF. The CDR3 DNA sequence: TGTGCCAGCAGTGAGGGTATCTCTGGAAACACCATATATTTT.

The rearrangement uses TRBV5-1 and TRBJ2-1; 10 nucleotides match TRBD1. V shed 8 bases and J 8 bases; nucleotides not matched to a gene: 1. Germline V gene data show CDR1 as SGHRS and CDR2 as YFSETQ. This CDR3 is 11 amino acids long. CDR3 sequence reads: CASGQGDEQFF. The CDR3 DNA is TGCGCCAGTGGACAGGGGGATGAGCAGTTCTTC.

This clone was detected once. The V gene is TRBV4-2, the J gene TRBJ1-4; D call uncertain. The CDR3 spans 14 residues. Trimming stripped 3 bases from V and 8 bases from J, with 13 bases between. Germline CDR1 is LGHNA and CDR2 is YNFKEQ. The CDR3 spells CASSHLGGIEKLFF. The CDR3 nucleotides are TGTGCCAGCAGCCACCTCGGCGGTATAGAAAAACTGTTTTTT.

The chain couples TRBV4-2 to TRBJ1-1, with a weak D call TRBD1 (5 bases). Germline V lookup: CDR1 LGHNA, CDR2 YNFKEQ. Trimming took 0 bases from V and 0 from J, leaving 11 bases between them. This CDR3 has 16 amino acids. The CDR3 bases are TGTGCCAGCAGCCAAGATCTAGTAGGGGTGAACACTGAAGCTTTCTTT. As protein: CASSQDLVGVNTEAFF.

This clone appeared a few times. This chain joins TRBV18 and TRBJ2-7, with TRBD2 as a possible D gene (5 bases). The CDR3 is 15 amino acids. CDR1 KGHSH and CDR2 LQKENI come from the germline V gene. Trimming left V 3 bases short and J 2 bases short, with 14 bases between. The CDR3, as DNA: TGTGCCAGCTCACCTAGCGCCAGGACCACCTACGAGCAGTACTTC. It is translated as CASSPSARTTYEQYF.

The chain uses TRBV18 and TRBJ2-5, with D hard to call. The CDR3 consists of 11 residues. CDR1 is KGHSH, CDR2 LQKENI, per germline. Trimming took 3 bases from V and 5 from J, leaving 4 bases between them. CDR3 sequence (DNA): TGTGCCAGCTCACCGTCCGAGACCCAGTACTTC. Translated, it gives CASSPSETQYF.

V gene TRBV28 combines with J gene TRBJ1-2; D perhaps matches TRBD1 (6 bases). This CDR3 has 15 residues. The germline CDR1 and CDR2 sequences are MDHEN and SYDVKM. Trimming cost V 1 base and J 4 bases, with 13 bases left between them. CDR3 bases: TGTGCCAGCAGTTTATCCCCGACAGGTTCCTATGGCTACACCTTC. It encodes CASSLSPTGSYGYTF.

This clone was seen once. The chain recombines TRBV10-3 with TRBJ1-2; D not resolved. The CDR3 loop spans 12 amino acids. Germline values: CDR1 ENHRY, CDR2 SYGVKD. Trimming removed 0 bases from V and 7 bases from J, with 6 bases in between. CDR3 residues: CAISESLRGYTF. CDR3 DNA sequence: TGTGCCATCAGTGAGTCGTTACGTGGCTACACCTTC.

The rearrangement joins TRBV10-3 to TRBJ1-6; D remains ambiguous. The CDR3 loop spans 14 amino acids. Germline V gene sequence: CDR1 ENHRY, CDR2 SYGVKD. V was shortened by 4 bases and J by 7 bases, with 11 bases between the two germline ends. This CDR3 reads CAISGETWNSPLHF. DNA of the CDR3: TGTGCCATCAGTGGCGAGACTTGGAATTCACCCCTCCACTTT.

The chain couples TRBV9 to TRBJ2-3, with D perhaps matching TRBD1 or TRBD2 (5 bases each). Germline CDR1 is SGDLS and CDR2 is YYNGEE. The ends were cut back, 4 bases at V and 4 bases at J, with 19 bases in the middle. The CDR3 sequence is 16 residues long. The CDR3 DNA sequence: TGTGCCAGCAGCCCTGGGACCCGGCGTTGGGCAGATACGCAGTATTTT. It is translated as CASSPGTRRWADTQYF.

Remarks on this clone: Additional DNA sequences in this sample encode the identical CDR3. The V call is TRBV7-9, the J call TRBJ1-2; no reliable D call. This CDR3 is built from 12 residues. In germline, CDR1 is SEHNR, CDR2 FQNEAQ (reference sequence). The ends were cut back, 3 bases at V and 0 bases at J, with 2 bases in the middle. The CDR3 coding sequence is TGTGCCAGCAGCTTGTCTAACTATGGCTACACCTTC. Amino acid sequence: CASSLSNYGYTF.

The chain carries TRBV15 and TRBJ2-7, with unresolved D. The V end lost 0 bases, the J end lost 7 bases, and 7 bases lay between the germline ends. CDR1 LNHNV and CDR2 YYDKDF come from the germline V gene (reference sequence). This CDR3 has 12 amino acids. The CDR3 spells CATSRDLSEQYF. CDR3 nucleotides: TGTGCCACCAGCAGAGATCTTTCTGAGCAGTACTTC.

This chain joins TRBV5-1 and TRBJ1-1, with unresolved D. Trimming stripped 1 base from V and 1 base from J, with 8 bases between. CDR1 and CDR2 (germline): SGHRS, YFSETQ. The CDR3 length is 14 residues. Here the CDR3 reads CASSLSSSNTEAFF. CDR3 DNA sequence: TGCGCCAGCAGCTTGAGCAGTTCGAACACTGAAGCTTTCTTT.

The rearrangement uses TRBV3-1 (or the pseudogene TRBV3-2) and TRBJ2-7; D is undetermined. Trimming left V 3 bases short and J 0 bases short, with 3 bases between. This CDR3 has 12 amino acids. CDR1 is LGHDT, CDR2 YNNKEL, per germline (reference sequence). The CDR3: CASSQNSYEQYF. CDR3 sequence (DNA): TGTGCCAGCAGCCAGAACTCCTACGAGCAGTACTTC.

This clone was recorded only once. The chain combines TRBV3-1 (or the pseudogene TRBV3-2) with TRBJ1-6; 8 bases map to TRBD1. The length of the CDR3 is 14 residues. J gave up 7 bases and V 4 bases, and 3 bases lay outside the gene matches. Germline V gene sequence: CDR1 LGHDT, CDR2 YNNKEL (reference sequence). CDR3 sequence: CASSPWTGNSPLHF. CDR3 sequence (DNA): TGTGCCAGCAGCCCTTGGACAGGGAATTCACCCCTCCACTTT.

The V call is TRBV7-9, the J call TRBJ2-1; tentative D call: TRBD2 (6 bases). V shed 2 bases and J shed 7 bases, with 12 bases lying between them. The CDR3 totals 14 residues. CDR1 is SEHNR, CDR2 FQNEAQ, per germline (reference sequence). Written as DNA, the CDR3 is TGTGCCAGCAGCTTACCGCCGGGGAGGAATGAGCAGTTCTTC. It yields the protein CASSLPPGRNEQFF.

This clone was counted a few times. This chain uses TRBV5-1 with TRBJ2-2, with D unclear. The CDR3 extends over 14 amino acids. Trimming shortened V by 2 bases and J by 5 bases, and 10 bases separated the two germline ends. Germline CDR1 reads SGHRS; CDR2 reads YFSETQ. The CDR3 region has the DNA TGCGCCAGCAGCTTCGAACAAGGAACCGGGGAGCTGTTTTTT. The encoded protein is CASSFEQGTGELFF.

The chain recombines TRBV15 with TRBJ1-4; 7 bases map to TRBD1. Per germline, CDR1 LNHNV and CDR2 YYDKDF (reference sequence). The CDR3 consists of 15 residues. With V trimmed by 5 bases and J by 3 bases, 6 bases remained unmatched. The CDR3 reads CATSVRTGANEKLFF. The CDR3 DNA reads TGTGCCACCAGCGTGAGAACAGGGGCTAATGAAAAACTGTTTTTT.

The chain uses TRBV4-3 and TRBJ2-7, with 7 bases that match TRBD1. The germline V gene encodes CDR1 LGHNA and CDR2 YSLEER. The CDR3 loop spans 15 amino acids. V trimming: 0 bases; J trimming: 3 bases; junction bases outside the gene matches: 5. The CDR3 sequence is CASSQDVGTVYEQYF. The CDR3 DNA follows: TGCGCCAGCAGCCAAGATGTGGGGACAGTCTACGAGCAGTACTTC.

The chain links TRBV7-3 to TRBJ2-1; 11 bases line up with TRBD2. Germline loops: CDR1 SGHTA, CDR2 FQGTGA. V was pared by 4 bases and J by 7 bases, with 12 bases of the junction left unmatched. The CDR3 runs 17 residues. CDR3 residues: CASSSTGRIAGGNEQFF. In DNA form, the CDR3 reads TGTGCCAGCAGCTCCACGGGAAGGATAGCGGGAGGGAATGAGCAGTTCTTC.

V is TRBV5-1 and J is TRBJ1-4, with 7 bases fitting TRBD1. The CDR3 is 16 residues long. Germline loops: CDR1 SGHRS, CDR2 YFSETQ. The V segment lost 4 bases and the J segment 5 bases; nucleotides outside the gene matches: 11. The CDR3 region has the DNA TGCGCCAGCAGCCTATTTGGGACAGCCTTGAATGAAAAACTGTTTTTT. Translated: CASSLFGTALNEKLFF.